The subject of this entry is one T cell receptor (beta chain). Its antigen is currently unknown. Primers for the PCR totalled 60 Vbeta and 13 Jbeta. TCRdb keeps only in-frame clones here, not all; method: immunoSEQ multiplex PCR. Its table lists approximately 54,000 clones. The CDR3 has 15 residues. The germline V gene has CDR1 KGHSH and CDR2 LQKENI. The J segment lost 2 bases and the V segment lost 3 bases, leaving 3 bases of the junction unmatched. Although they were nominally healthy when sampled, donors likely had unrecorded immune exposures. The data stem from a study of cytomegalovirus exposure and HLA in healthy donors. Study-wide results and limits: More clonal expansion characterized HLA-associated TCR beta chains than equally common others in a later analysis. Associated with HLA alleles at 0.05 false discovery rate in a later analysis were fewer than 20,000 TCR beta sequences. Immune exposure information comprised only CMV serostatus.

The specimen was PBMCs. This TCR came from a woman in her forties in good health and CMV-seronegative. The chain combines TRBV18 with TRBJ2-3; 9 nucleotides match TRBD2. The CDR3 DNA reads TGTGCCAGCTCACCGGGACTAGCATCCACAGATACGCAGTATTTT. It specifies CASSPGLASTDTQYF.